These 7 T cell receptor beta chains were all obtained from the same sample, sequenced in a study of Tregs in tolerant kidney transplant recipients. Generated by immunoSEQ multiplex PCR, the TCRdb table keeps only in-frame clones and is missing some. The data show approximately 45,000 clones, with around 95% seen just once and about 0.41% held by the top ten. For these receptors, no antigen is known. Sequenced material: Tregs from blood cultured with allogeneic cells. The receptors were gathered from a human donor in good health.

The chain has TRBV5-5 and TRBJ2-3; 11 positions agree with TRBD2. This CDR3 has 17 residues. The ends lost 2 bases at V and 3 bases at J; junction bases unmatched: 8. In germline, CDR1 is SGHKS, CDR2 YYEKEE (reference sequence). CDR3 in DNA: TGTGCCAGCAGCTTAGGACTAGCGGGCCCCTTTACAGATACGCAGTATTTT. Translated: CASSLGLAGPFTDTQYF.

The V call is TRBV11-1, the J call TRBJ1-1; D remains ambiguous. V was shortened by 2 bases and J by 1 base, with 14 bases between the two germline ends. In germline, CDR1 is SGHAT, CDR2 FQDESV (reference sequence). This CDR3 has 16 residues. The CDR3 is CASSLNPGFPNTEAFF. DNA of the CDR3: TGTGCCAGCAGCTTAAACCCGGGGTTCCCGAACACTGAAGCTTTCTTT.

In its sample, this clone was seen once. This chain links TRBV5-4 with TRBJ2-7, with D perhaps matching TRBD2 (5 bases). Germline values: CDR1 SGHNT, CDR2 YYREEE (reference sequence). The CDR3 spans 16 residues. Trimming cost V 0 bases and J 0 bases, with 13 bases left between them. In DNA form, the CDR3 reads TGTGCCAGCAGCTTGGCCGGTAGAGGGAGCTCCTACGAGCAGTACTTC. Translated: CASSLAGRGSSYEQYF.

V is TRBV6-5 and J is TRBJ2-7; 11 nucleotides line up with TRBD2. Germline-derived CDR1 and CDR2 are MNHEY and SVGAGI. This CDR3 contains 14 residues. J was trimmed by 2 bases and V by 6 bases; bases with no gene match: 3. CDR3 residues: CASSRLAGTYEQYF. Here the CDR3 DNA reads TGTGCCAGCAGCCGACTAGCGGGGACCTACGAGCAGTACTTC.

The V call is TRBV18, the J call TRBJ1-1, with 9 nucleotides matching TRBD1. The junction had 11 bases not matched to a gene; V was cut back by 4 bases and J by 5 bases. CDR1 and CDR2 from the germline V gene are KGHSH and LQKENI. The CDR3 consists of 16 residues. DNA of the CDR3: TGTGCCAGCTCACTATCATTGGGGACAGGGAGGACTGAAGCTTTCTTT. Translation: CASSLSLGTGRTEAFF.

The chain recombines TRBV29-1 with TRBJ2-1; tentatively, D is TRBD1 (6 bases). The CDR3 consists of 15 residues. Trimming took 2 bases from V and 4 from J, leaving 15 bases between them. CDR1 SQVTM and CDR2 ANQGSEA come from the germline V gene. CDR3 sequence (DNA): TGCAGCGTTGAAACCGATTCGACAGGTTACAATGAGCAGTTCTTC. This gives the protein CSVETDSTGYNEQFF.

This chain joins TRBV2 and TRBJ2-6, with D unclear. In germline, CDR1 is SNHLY, CDR2 FYNNEI. V lost 4 bases to trimming and J lost 2 bases, with 15 bases between them. CDR3 length equals 17 residues. CDR3 DNA: TGTGCCAGCAGTGCGGACCGAGTGGGTGCTGGGGCCAACGTCCTGACTTTC. It specifies CASSADRVGAGANVLTF.